These 28 T cell receptor beta chains share one sample of origin, sequenced in a study of T cells after yellow fever vaccination (dated by TCRdb to between 2017 and 2020). Interpreted using the paper, the treatment or condition label stands for: live attenuated yellow fever vaccine strain. The library relied on 5' RACE. The sequencer was an Illumina HiSeq 2500. TCRdb itself trimmed the public reads at Q25 with fastp, ran MiXCR and retained productive beta chains. Every distinct CDR3 protein forms one entry, paired with its most common genes and DNA. A total of about 360,000 distinct CDR3 sequences appear in this sample, about 6.2% of them only once. Around 16% of the sample is held by the ten biggest clonotypes. Sequenced here: PBMCs, sampled 5 days after the yellow fever booster vaccination. The receptors were gathered from a man aged 25-45 years who received the YFV17D yellow fever vaccine.

The CDR3 region has the DNA TGTGCCAGCAGAAAGACGGACCAAGAGACCCAGTACTTC. Translation: CASRKTDQETQYF. The gene calls are TRBV6-2 or TRBV6-3 and TRBJ2-5; the D is unclear. The CDR3 covers 13 residues. V was cut by 6 bases and J by 0 bases, with 8 bases left in between. Germline CDR1 and CDR2: MNHEY and SVGEGT.

This clonotype has at least ten counts. J is TRBJ2-5 and V is TRBV20-1; 7 bases align to TRBD1. Unmatched junction bases numbered 8, after V lost 7 bases and J lost 3 bases. Germline CDR1 is DFQATT and CDR2 is SNEGSKA (reference sequence). CDR3 length: 13 residues. CDR3 loop: CSVKTGIKETQYF. CDR3 coding DNA: TGCAGTGTTAAGACAGGGATTAAAGAGACCCAGTACTTC.

This clonotype occurred once. V gene TRBV14 combines with J gene TRBJ2-5; 7 positions agree with TRBD2. There are 16 residues in the CDR3. Trimming removed 1 base from V and 7 bases from J; junction bases left unmatched: 12. Germline V CDR1 and CDR2: SGHDN, FVKESK. The DNA of the CDR3 is TGTGCCAGCAGCCAAGTACAACTACTAGCGTTAGTGACCCAGTACTTC. This gives the protein CASSQVQLLALVTQYF.

The J gene is TRBJ2-1, the V gene TRBV5-4, with 8 nucleotides matching TRBD2. The CDR3 spans 16 residues. V shed 2 bases, J shed 6 bases, and the junction held 10 bases outside the gene matches. Germline loops: CDR1 SGHNT, CDR2 YYREEE (reference sequence). The CDR3 reads CASSLDRRGGFNEQFF. CDR3 sequence (DNA): TGTGCCAGCAGCTTAGATCGCCGGGGGGGGTTCAATGAGCAGTTCTTC.

The J gene is TRBJ2-5, the V gene TRBV2, with 11 positions matching TRBD2. This CDR3 region has 13 residues. Trimming took 9 bases from V and 1 from J; bases not matched to a gene: 1. CDR1 and CDR2 (germline): SNHLY, FYNNEI. The CDR3 spells CARGTSGQETQYF. For the CDR3, the DNA is TGTGCCAGGGGGACTAGCGGCCAAGAGACCCAGTACTTC.

This clonotype was counted at least ten times. This sequence joins TRBV20-1 and TRBJ2-7; the D is unclear. The ends were cut back, 0 bases at V and 2 bases at J, with 5 bases in the middle. Germline CDR1 reads DFQATT; CDR2 reads SNEGSKA (reference sequence). The CDR3 loop spans 12 amino acids. The CDR3 loop reads CSAREGAYEQYF. For the CDR3, the DNA is TGCAGTGCTAGAGAGGGCGCCTACGAGCAGTACTTC.

Only a few counts were recorded for this clonotype. The chain is built from TRBV5-1 and TRBJ2-5; 13 bases map to TRBD2. This CDR3 is built from 16 residues. Trimming at V came to 4 bases and at J to 7 bases, leaving 10 bases not matched to a gene. The germline CDR1 and CDR2 sequences are SGHRS and YFSETQ. The CDR3 sequence is CASSLGLAGDLGTQYF. CDR3 bases: TGCGCCAGCAGCCTCGGACTAGCGGGGGACTTAGGGACCCAGTACTTC.

The CDR3 protein is CSASTRGGNWEQFF. CDR3 nucleotide sequence: TGCAGTGCTTCGACTAGGGGGGGTAATTGGGAGCAGTTCTTC. The chain combines TRBV20-1 with TRBJ2-1, with D perhaps matching TRBD2 (7 bases). The CDR3 is 14 residues long. V gave up 5 bases and J gave up 10 bases, with 21 bases separating them. Per the germline V gene, CDR1 is DFQATT and CDR2 is SNEGSKA (reference sequence).

The chain joins TRBV28 to TRBJ2-1; TRBD1 agrees at 7 bases. V lost 3 bases, J lost 1 base, and 3 bases stayed unmatched. Germline V gene lookup returns CDR1 MDHEN and CDR2 SYDVKM. CDR3 length equals 15 residues. The CDR3 sequence is CASSFPGQSYNEQFF. The DNA of the CDR3 is TGTGCCAGCAGTTTCCCGGGACAGTCCTACAATGAGCAGTTCTTC.

This clonotype was counted between two and nine times. The chain links TRBV5-6 to TRBJ2-2, with D tentatively TRBD1 (6 bases). V was shortened by 4 bases and J by 4 bases, with 14 bases between the two germline ends. The CDR3 extends over 15 amino acids. CDR1 and CDR2 from the germline V gene are SGHDT and YYEEEE. CDR3 DNA sequence: TGTGCCAGCAGCATGCTTCAGGGGTCCACCGGGGAGCTGTTTTTT. Translating it yields CASSMLQGSTGELFF.

V usage is TRBV20-1 and J usage is TRBJ1-5; unclear D gene. Trimming left V 7 bases short and J 1 base short, with 11 bases between. The CDR3 contains 13 residues. Germline values: CDR1 DFQATT, CDR2 SNEGSKA (reference sequence). CDR3: CSVQGRSNQPQHF. CDR3 in DNA: TGCAGTGTTCAAGGGAGAAGCAATCAGCCCCAGCATTTT.

In its sample, this clonotype was seen a few times. The chain has TRBV20-1 and TRBJ2-7; TRBD1 matches at 7 bases. The CDR3 sequence is 14 residues long. V dropped 6 bases and J dropped 1; count of bases not matched to a gene: 9. The germline gives CDR1 DFQATT, CDR2 SNEGSKA (reference sequence). The CDR3 reads CSARPTGQSYEQYF. The CDR3 DNA follows: TGCAGTGCAAGGCCTACGGGACAGTCCTACGAGCAGTACTTC.

This clonotype has ten or more counts. J is TRBJ2-1 and V is TRBV20-1, with 10 positions matching TRBD2. J gave up 10 bases and V 2 bases, and 11 bases lay outside the gene matches. Germline lookup yields CDR1 DFQATT and CDR2 SNEGSKA (reference sequence). The CDR3 has 15 amino acids. Written as DNA, the CDR3 is TGCAGTGCTAGAAGTCCACTAGCGGGGAAATCGGAGCAGTTCTTC. This gives the protein CSARSPLAGKSEQFF.

In its sample, this clonotype was seen many times. This chain uses TRBV5-1 with TRBJ2-5, with TRBD1 matching over 11 bases. J lost 4 bases, V lost 7 bases, and 6 bases had no gene match. CDR3 length: 14 residues. Germline V lookup: CDR1 SGHRS, CDR2 YFSETQ. The CDR3 sequence is CASGGQGAGETQYF. As DNA, the CDR3 is TGCGCCAGCGGAGGACAGGGGGCTGGAGAGACCCAGTACTTC.

This clonotype was seen at least ten times. V is TRBV14 and J is TRBJ2-1; TRBD2 aligns across 10 bases. This CDR3 comprises 14 residues. V was clipped by 2 bases and J by 7 bases; unmatched bases: 2. Germline V gene lookup returns CDR1 SGHDN and CDR2 FVKESK. The CDR3 is CASSQLAGENEQFF. The CDR3 nucleotides read TGTGCCAGCAGCCAACTAGCGGGGGAGAATGAGCAGTTCTTC.

This clonotype was observed a few times. This rearrangement joins TRBV28 to TRBJ2-3, with 8 bases matching TRBD2. The CDR3 sequence is 16 residues long. Germline values: CDR1 MDHEN, CDR2 SYDVKM. V gave up 4 bases and J gave up 4 bases; unmatched junction bases: 10. The CDR3 nucleotides read TGTGCCAGCAGTTCCCTGCCAGCGGGAGTAGCAGATACGCAGTATTTT. The encoded protein is CASSSLPAGVADTQYF.

Ten or more counts support this clonotype. This chain links TRBV5-1 with TRBJ1-1; D remains ambiguous. CDR1 SGHRS and CDR2 YFSETQ come from the germline V gene. Deletions cut 0 bases from V and 10 bases from J, with 13 bases between. CDR3 length equals 13 residues. The chain's CDR3 is CASSLVGPGGAFF. The CDR3 nucleotides are TGCGCCAGCAGCTTGGTTGGACCCGGTGGAGCTTTCTTT. The full variable domain, with the rest looked up from reference TRBV5-1 and TRBJ1-1, is KAGVTQTPRYLIKTRGQQVTLSCSPISGHRSVSWYQQTPGQGLQFLFEYFSETQRNKGNFPGRFSGRQFSNSRSEMNVSTLELGDSALYLCASSLVGPGGAFFGQGTRLTVV.

The chain couples TRBV20-1 to TRBJ2-4, with D possibly TRBD1 on 6 matching bases. The CDR3 has 16 residues. The V gene's germline CDR1 is DFQATT and CDR2 SNEGSKA (reference sequence). V was cut by 6 bases and J by 0 bases, with 18 bases left in between. CDR3 coding DNA: TGCAGTGCGACAATACAGGGAAGTCTAGCCAAAAACATTCAGTACTTC. Its protein is CSATIQGSLAKNIQYF.

This clonotype appeared many times. The J gene is TRBJ2-7, the V gene TRBV7-2; 15 positions match TRBD2. From germline, CDR1 is SGHTA and CDR2 FQGNSA. J was trimmed by 1 base and V by 3 bases; bases with no gene match: 16. CDR3 length: 21 residues. DNA of the CDR3: TGTGCCAGCAGCTTTCGAATCTGGGGTTGGGGGACTAGCGGGGGGTCCTACGAGCAGTACTTC. This translates into CASSFRIWGWGTSGGSYEQYF.

This chain links TRBV7-9 with TRBJ1-1; tentatively, D is TRBD1 (6 bases). Trimming pared 1 base from V and 4 bases from J, leaving 13 bases between. Germline CDR1 SEHNR, CDR2 FQNEAQ (reference sequence). The CDR3 contains 15 residues. The DNA of the CDR3 is TGTGCCAGCAGCTTAGTTGGGGGGCGGCCCACTGAAGCTTTCTTT. Its protein is CASSLVGGRPTEAFF. Looking up the rest from reference TRBV7-9 and TRBJ1-1 gives the full variable domain: DTGVSQNPRHKITKRGQNVTFRCDPISEHNRLYWYRQTLGQGPEFLTYFQNEAQLEKSRLLSDRFSAERPKGSFSTLEIQRTEQGDSAMYLCASSLVGGRPTEAFFGQGTRLTVV.

This clonotype was seen only a few times. The chain has TRBV12-3 or TRBV12-4 and TRBJ2-1, with 12 positions matching TRBD2. There are 14 residues in the CDR3. V lost 6 bases, J lost 8 bases, and 5 bases stayed unmatched. The CDR3 is CASRTSGRFYEQFF. The DNA of the CDR3 is TGTGCCAGCAGGACTAGCGGGAGATTCTATGAGCAGTTCTTC.

The table lists this clonotype with a count of one. One junction end does not reproduce the germline sequence, and a read error may be involved. This sequence joins TRBV5-1 and TRBJ2-2; possibly TRBD2 for D (5 bases). The CDR3 sequence is 13 residues long. Germline values: CDR1 SGHRS, CDR2 YFSETQ. CDR3 region: CASSARGTGKLFF. The CDR3 DNA sequence: TGCGCCAGCAGCGCACGAGGCACCGGGAAGCTGTTTTTT.

This clonotype showed up many times. V is TRBV5-5 and J is TRBJ2-1; 7 bases fit TRBD2. CDR3 length: 13 residues. With 0 bases clipped from V and 13 bases from J, the junction kept 7 bases outside the gene matches. Germline assignment: CDR1 SGHKS and CDR2 YYEKEE (reference sequence). In DNA form, the CDR3 reads TGTGCCAGCAGCTTGGCCGTGGGGACTATACAGTTCTTC. Its translation is CASSLAVGTIQFF.

This clonotype was counted a few times. The V call is TRBV28, the J call TRBJ2-5, with TRBD2 as a possible D gene (5 bases). The V end lost 2 bases, the J end lost 1 base, and 8 bases lay between the germline ends. Germline lookup yields CDR1 MDHEN and CDR2 SYDVKM. The length of the CDR3 is 14 residues. CDR3 loop: CASSLPSSQETQYF. The CDR3 DNA reads as TGTGCCAGCAGTTTACCTAGCAGCCAAGAGACCCAGTACTTC.

This clonotype turned up a few times. This chain joins TRBV9 and TRBJ2-6; TRBD2 is a possible D gene (5 bases). Trimming left V 1 base short and J 4 bases short, with 9 bases between. Per the germline V gene, CDR1 is SGDLS and CDR2 is YYNGEE. This CDR3 is built from 15 residues. In DNA form, the CDR3 reads TGTGCCAGCAGCGTATTTACGGGGGGGGCCAACGTCCTGACTTTC. It codes for CASSVFTGGANVLTF.

This clonotype has a handful of counts. This CDR3 reads CSAIGREETQYF. CDR3 DNA sequence: TGCAGTGCTATTGGCAGGGAAGAGACCCAGTACTTC. The chain joins TRBV20-1 to TRBJ2-5; a possible D gene is TRBD1 (5 bases). The V end lost 4 bases, the J end lost 3 bases, and 9 bases lay between the germline ends. This CDR3 region has 12 residues. Germline CDR1 is DFQATT and CDR2 is SNEGSKA (reference sequence).

V is TRBV5-5 and J is TRBJ1-2; a possible D gene is TRBD1 (5 bases). The CDR3 loop spans 14 amino acids. The germline gives CDR1 SGHKS, CDR2 YYEKEE (reference sequence). V was trimmed by 4 bases and J by 8 bases, leaving 18 bases between them. The CDR3 region is CASSGTGRRQGYTF. The CDR3 region has the DNA TGTGCCAGCAGCGGGACGGGACGTCGGCAGGGCTACACCTTC. Using reference TRBV5-5 and TRBJ1-2 for the parts outside the CDR3, the full variable domain is DAGVTQSPTHLIKTRGQQVTLRCSPISGHKSVSWYQQVLGQGPQFIFQYYEKEERGRGNFPDRFSARQFPNYSSELNVNALLLGDSALYLCASSGTGRRQGYTFGSGTRLTVV.

V usage is TRBV10-3 and J usage is TRBJ2-5; the match to TRBD2 covers 8 bases. Germline loops: CDR1 ENHRY, CDR2 SYGVKD. The J segment lost 2 bases and the V segment lost 4 bases, leaving 9 bases of the junction unmatched. The CDR3 sequence is 16 residues long. For the CDR3, the DNA is TGTGCCATCAGTGGTCGAAGCGGGAGCGCACAAGAGACCCAGTACTTC. Translated: CAISGRSGSAQETQYF.